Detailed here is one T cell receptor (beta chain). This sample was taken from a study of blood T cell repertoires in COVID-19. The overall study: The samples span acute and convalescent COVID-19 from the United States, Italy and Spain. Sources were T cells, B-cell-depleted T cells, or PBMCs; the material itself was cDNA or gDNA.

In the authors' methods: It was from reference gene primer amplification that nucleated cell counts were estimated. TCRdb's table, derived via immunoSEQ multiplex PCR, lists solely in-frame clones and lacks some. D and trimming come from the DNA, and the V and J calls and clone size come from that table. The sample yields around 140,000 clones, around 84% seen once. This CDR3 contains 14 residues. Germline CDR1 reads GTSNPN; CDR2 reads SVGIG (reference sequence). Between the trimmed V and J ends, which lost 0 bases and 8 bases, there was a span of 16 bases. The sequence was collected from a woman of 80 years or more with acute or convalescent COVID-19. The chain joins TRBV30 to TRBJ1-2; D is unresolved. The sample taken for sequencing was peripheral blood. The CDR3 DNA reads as TGTGCCTGGAGTGTACCCCAGGTACTCTTGGGCTACACCTTC. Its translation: CAWSVPQVLLGYTF.